The entry below describes one T cell receptor beta chain. Its antigen is as yet unknown. This record belongs to a study of CD8 T cells in ankylosing spondylitis. The CDR3 runs to 13 residues. CDR1 SGHDN and CDR2 FVKESK come from the germline V gene. Deletions cut 0 bases from V and 5 bases from J, with 6 bases between. TCRdb used MiXCR to reprocess the 5' RACE reads, holding one entry per CDR3 protein. The sample holds 150,000 to 200,000 distinct CDR3 sequences, over 10% seen once. Study-level findings and limits: Seemingly distinctive of ankylosing spondylitis blood was a TCR beta motif formed by eight highly homologous variants.

The chain is built from TRBV14 and TRBJ2-3; D remains ambiguous. The material sequenced was blood, either unsorted or a sorted T cell fraction (not recorded which). The sequence was obtained from a female donor with ankylosing spondylitis or in good health (not recorded which). The CDR3 is CASSQELVDTQYF. The CDR3 DNA is TGTGCCAGCAGCCAAGAATTGGTAGATACGCAGTATTTT. Using reference TRBV14 and TRBJ2-3 for the parts outside the CDR3, the full variable domain is EAGVTQFPSHSVIEKGQTVTLRCDPISGHDNLYWYRRVMGKEIKFLLHFVKESKQDESGMPNNRFLAERTGGTYSTLKVQPAELEDSGVYFCASSQELVDTQYFGPGTRLTVL.